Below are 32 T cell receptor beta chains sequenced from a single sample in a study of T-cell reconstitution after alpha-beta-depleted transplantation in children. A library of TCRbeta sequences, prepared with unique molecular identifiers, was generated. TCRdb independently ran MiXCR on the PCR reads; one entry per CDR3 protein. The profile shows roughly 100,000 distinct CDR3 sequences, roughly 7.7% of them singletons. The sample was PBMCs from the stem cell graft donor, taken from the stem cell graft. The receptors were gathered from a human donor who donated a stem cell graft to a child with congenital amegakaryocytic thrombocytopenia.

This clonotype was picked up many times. The CDR3 sequence: CASRGGENEQFF. The CDR3 coding sequence is TGCGCCAGCAGGGGGGGAGAGAATGAGCAGTTCTTC. V gene TRBV5-1 combines with J gene TRBJ2-1; a weak D match, TRBD2 (6 bases). The CDR3 length is 12 residues. Germline V gives CDR1 SGHRS, CDR2 YFSETQ. Trimming took off 5 bases at V and 7 bases at J, with 10 bases between the two ends.

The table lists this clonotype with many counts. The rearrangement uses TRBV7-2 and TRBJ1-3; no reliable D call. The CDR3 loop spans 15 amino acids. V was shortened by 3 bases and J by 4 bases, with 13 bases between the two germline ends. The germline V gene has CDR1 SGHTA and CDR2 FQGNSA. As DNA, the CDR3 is TGTGCCAGCAGCTTTTCCCCGTTGAAGGGAAACACCATATATTTT. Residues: CASSFSPLKGNTIYF.

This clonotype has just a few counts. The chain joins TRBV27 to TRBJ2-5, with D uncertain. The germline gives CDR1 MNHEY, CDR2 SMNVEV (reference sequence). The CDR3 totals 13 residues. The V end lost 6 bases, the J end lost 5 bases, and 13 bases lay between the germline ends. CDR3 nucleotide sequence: TGTGCCAGCAGCTTAGCTGTTACCGAGACCCAGTACTTC. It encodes CASSLAVTETQYF.

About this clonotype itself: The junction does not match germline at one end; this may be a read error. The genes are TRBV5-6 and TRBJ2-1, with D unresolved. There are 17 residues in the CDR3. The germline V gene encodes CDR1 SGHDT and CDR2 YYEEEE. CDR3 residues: CAISSTQQKILDNEQFF. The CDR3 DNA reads TGTGCCATCAGCTCAACCCAGCAGAAAATCTTGGACAATGAGCAGTTCTTC. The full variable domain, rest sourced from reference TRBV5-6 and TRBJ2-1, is DAGVTQSPTHLIKTRGQQVTLRCSPKSGHDTVSWYQQALGQGPQFIFQYYEEEERQRGNFPDRFSGHQFPNYSSELNVNALLLGDSALYLCAISSTQQKILDNEQFFGPGTRLTVL.

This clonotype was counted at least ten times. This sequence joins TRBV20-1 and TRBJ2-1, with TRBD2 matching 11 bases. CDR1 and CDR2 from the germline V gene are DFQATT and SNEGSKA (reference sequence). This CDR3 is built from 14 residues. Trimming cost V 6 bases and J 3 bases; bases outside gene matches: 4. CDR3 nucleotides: TGCAGTGCCAATAGCGGGGGGGACTACAATGAGCAGTTCTTC. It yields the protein CSANSGGDYNEQFF.

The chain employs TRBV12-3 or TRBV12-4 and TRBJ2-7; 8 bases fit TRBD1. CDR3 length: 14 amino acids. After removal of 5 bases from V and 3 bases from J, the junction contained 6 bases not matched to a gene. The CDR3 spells CASSHTGQVYEQYF. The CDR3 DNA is TGTGCCAGCAGTCATACGGGACAGGTCTACGAGCAGTACTTC.

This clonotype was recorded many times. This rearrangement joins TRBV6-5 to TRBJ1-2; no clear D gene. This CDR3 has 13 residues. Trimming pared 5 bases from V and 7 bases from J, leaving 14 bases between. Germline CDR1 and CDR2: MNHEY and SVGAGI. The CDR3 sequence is CASSINTDSGYTF. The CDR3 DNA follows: TGTGCCAGCAGTATAAACACCGATAGTGGCTACACCTTC.

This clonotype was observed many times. The CDR3 bases are TGCGCCAGCAGCCCCTCGACGACCCCGGGGGACACTGAAGCTTTCTTT. This gives the protein CASSPSTTPGDTEAFF. V and J are TRBV4-1 and TRBJ1-1; the D gene is possibly TRBD1 (5 bases). The CDR3 spans 16 residues. Trimming shortened V by 4 bases and J by 3 bases, and 18 bases separated the two germline ends. Germline CDR1 MGHRA, CDR2 YSYEKL.

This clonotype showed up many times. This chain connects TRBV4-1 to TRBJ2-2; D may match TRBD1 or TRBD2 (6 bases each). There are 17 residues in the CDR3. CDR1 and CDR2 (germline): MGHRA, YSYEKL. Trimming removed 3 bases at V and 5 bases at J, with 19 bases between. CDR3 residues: CASSHPWGAVKTGELFF. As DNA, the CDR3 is TGCGCCAGCAGCCATCCATGGGGGGCCGTTAAGACCGGGGAGCTGTTTTTT.

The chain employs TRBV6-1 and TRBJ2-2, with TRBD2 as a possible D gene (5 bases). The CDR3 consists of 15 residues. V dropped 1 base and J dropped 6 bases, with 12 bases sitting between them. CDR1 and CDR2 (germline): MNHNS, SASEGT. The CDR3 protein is CASSEVYGSAGELFF. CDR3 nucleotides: TGTGCCAGCAGTGAAGTATATGGGAGCGCCGGGGAGCTGTTTTTT.

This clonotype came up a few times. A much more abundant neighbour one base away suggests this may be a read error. The CDR3 nucleotides are TGCAGCGTTGAATATGGTGGGGGTGGCGACACCTTC. Translation gives CSVEYGGGGDTF. V gene TRBV29-1 combines with J gene TRBJ1-2; D perhaps matches TRBD1 (5 bases). The CDR3 length is 12 residues. Germline CDR1 reads SQVTM; CDR2 reads ANQGSEA.

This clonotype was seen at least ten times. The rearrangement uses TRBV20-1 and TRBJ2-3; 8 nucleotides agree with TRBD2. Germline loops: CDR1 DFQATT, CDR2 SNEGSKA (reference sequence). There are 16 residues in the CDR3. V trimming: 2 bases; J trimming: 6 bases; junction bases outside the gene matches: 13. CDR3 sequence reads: CSARPHGLAGSDTQYF. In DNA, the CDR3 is TGCAGTGCTAGACCCCACGGACTAGCAGGATCCGATACGCAGTATTTT.

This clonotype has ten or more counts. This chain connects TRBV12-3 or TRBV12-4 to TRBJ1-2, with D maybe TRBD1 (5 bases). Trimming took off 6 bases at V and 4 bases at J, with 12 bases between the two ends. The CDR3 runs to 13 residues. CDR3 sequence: CASRLGRIYGYTF. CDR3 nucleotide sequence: TGTGCCAGCAGATTGGGACGGATCTATGGCTACACCTTC.

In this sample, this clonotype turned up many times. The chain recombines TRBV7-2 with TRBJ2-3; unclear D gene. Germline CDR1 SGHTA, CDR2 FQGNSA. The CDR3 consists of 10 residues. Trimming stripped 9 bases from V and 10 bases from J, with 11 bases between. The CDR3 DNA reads TGTGCCAGAAACGGCTTTCCGCAGTATTTT. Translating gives CARNGFPQYF.

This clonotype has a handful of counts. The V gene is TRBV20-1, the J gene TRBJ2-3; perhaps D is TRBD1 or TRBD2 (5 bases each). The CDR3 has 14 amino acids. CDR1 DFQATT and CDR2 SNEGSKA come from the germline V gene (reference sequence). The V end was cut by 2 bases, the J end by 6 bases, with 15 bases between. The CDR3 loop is CSARRDQVEDTQYF. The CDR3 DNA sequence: TGCAGTGCTAGACGGGACCAAGTCGAGGATACGCAGTATTTT.

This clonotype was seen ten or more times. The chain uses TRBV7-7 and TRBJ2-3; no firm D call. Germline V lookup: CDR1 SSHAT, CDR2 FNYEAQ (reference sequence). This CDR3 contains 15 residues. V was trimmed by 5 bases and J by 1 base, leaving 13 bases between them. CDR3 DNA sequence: TGTGCCAGCAGCCCGGGTCTTCGGCGCACAGATACGCAGTATTTT. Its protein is CASSPGLRRTDTQYF. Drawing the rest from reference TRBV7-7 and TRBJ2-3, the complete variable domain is GAGVSQSPRYKVTKRGQDVTLRCDPISSHATLYWYQQALGQGPEFLTYFNYEAQPDKSGLPSDRFSAERPEGSISTLTIQRTEQRDSAMYRCASSPGLRRTDTQYFGPGTRLTVL.

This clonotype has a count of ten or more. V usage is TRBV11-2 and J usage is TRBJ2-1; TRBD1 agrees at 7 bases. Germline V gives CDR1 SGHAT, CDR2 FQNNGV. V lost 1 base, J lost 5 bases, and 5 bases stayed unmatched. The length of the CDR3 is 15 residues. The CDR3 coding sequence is TGTGCCAGCAGCTTAGTGGGACAGTTTAACAATGAGCAGTTCTTC. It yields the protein CASSLVGQFNNEQFF.

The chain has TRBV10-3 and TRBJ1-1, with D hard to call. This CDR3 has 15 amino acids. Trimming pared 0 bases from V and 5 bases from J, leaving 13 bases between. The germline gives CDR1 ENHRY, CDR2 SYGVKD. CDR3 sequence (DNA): TGTGCCATCAGTGAGTCCTGGGAGGGAAAGACTGAAGCTTTCTTT. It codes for CAISESWEGKTEAFF.

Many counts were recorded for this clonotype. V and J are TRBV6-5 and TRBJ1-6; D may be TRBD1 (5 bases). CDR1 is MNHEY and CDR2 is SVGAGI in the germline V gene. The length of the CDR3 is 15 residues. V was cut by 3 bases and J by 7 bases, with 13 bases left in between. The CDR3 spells CASSYFYEGNSPLHF. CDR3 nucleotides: TGTGCCAGCAGTTATTTTTATGAGGGGAATTCACCCCTCCACTTT.

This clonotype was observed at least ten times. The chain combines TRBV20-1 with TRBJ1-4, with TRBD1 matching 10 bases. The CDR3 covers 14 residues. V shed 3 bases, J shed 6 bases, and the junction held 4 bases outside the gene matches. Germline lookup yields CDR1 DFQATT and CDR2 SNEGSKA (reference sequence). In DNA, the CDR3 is TGCAGTGCTAGGGGGGACAGGGGCGATGAAAAACTGTTTTTT. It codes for CSARGDRGDEKLFF.

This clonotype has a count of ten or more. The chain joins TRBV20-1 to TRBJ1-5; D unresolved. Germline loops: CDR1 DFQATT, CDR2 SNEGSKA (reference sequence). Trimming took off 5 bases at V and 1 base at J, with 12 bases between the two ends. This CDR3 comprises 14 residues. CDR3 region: CSALPRRSNQPQHF. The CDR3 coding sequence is TGCAGTGCTCTGCCGCGTAGGAGCAATCAGCCCCAGCATTTT.

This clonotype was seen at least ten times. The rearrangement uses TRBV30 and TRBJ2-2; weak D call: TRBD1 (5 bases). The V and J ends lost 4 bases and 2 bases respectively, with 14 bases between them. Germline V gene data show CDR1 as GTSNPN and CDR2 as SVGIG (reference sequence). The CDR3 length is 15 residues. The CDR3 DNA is TGTGCCTGGACTCGTTTAAGGGGAAACACCGGGGAGCTGTTTTTT. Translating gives CAWTRLRGNTGELFF.

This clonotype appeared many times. The CDR3 nucleotides read TGTGCCAGCAGTTTTCAGACTTCGGCTACGCAGTATTTT. This encodes CASSFQTSATQYF. The rearrangement links TRBV12-3 or TRBV12-4 to TRBJ2-3, with unresolved D. CDR3 size: 13 residues. Trimming stripped 3 bases from V and 8 bases from J, with 12 bases between.

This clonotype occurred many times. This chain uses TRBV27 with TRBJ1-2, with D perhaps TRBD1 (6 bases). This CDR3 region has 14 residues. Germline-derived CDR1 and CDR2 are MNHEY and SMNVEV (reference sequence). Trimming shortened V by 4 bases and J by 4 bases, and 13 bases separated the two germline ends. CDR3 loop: CASSSGDGLYGYTF. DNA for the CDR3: TGTGCCAGCAGTTCAGGGGACGGACTCTATGGCTACACCTTC.

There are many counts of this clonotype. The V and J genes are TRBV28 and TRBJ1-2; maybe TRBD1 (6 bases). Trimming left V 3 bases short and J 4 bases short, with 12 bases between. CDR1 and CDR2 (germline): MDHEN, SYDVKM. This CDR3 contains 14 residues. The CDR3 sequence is CASSFPDSFYGYTF. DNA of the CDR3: TGTGCCAGCAGTTTCCCGGACAGTTTCTATGGCTACACCTTC.

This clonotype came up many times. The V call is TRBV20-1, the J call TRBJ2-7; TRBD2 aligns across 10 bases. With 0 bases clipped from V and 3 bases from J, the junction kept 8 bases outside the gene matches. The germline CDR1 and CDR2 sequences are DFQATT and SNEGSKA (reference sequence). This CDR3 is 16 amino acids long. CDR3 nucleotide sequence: TGCAGTGCTAGAGATTTCGGTAGCGGGAGGCTCTACGAGCAGTACTTC. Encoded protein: CSARDFGSGRLYEQYF.

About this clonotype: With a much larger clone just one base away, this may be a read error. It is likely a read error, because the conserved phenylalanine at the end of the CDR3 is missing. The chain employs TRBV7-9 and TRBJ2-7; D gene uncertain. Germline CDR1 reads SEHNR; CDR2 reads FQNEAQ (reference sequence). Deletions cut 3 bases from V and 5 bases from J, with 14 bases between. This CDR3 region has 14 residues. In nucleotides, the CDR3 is TGTGCCAGCAGCTTTCGGGCATCCTACGACGAGCAGTACTTG. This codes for CASSFRASYDEQYL.

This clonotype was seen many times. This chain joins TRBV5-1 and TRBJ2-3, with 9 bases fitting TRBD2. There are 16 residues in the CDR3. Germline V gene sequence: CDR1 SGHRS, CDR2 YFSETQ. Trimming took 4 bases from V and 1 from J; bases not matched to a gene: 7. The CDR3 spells CASSLILAGRTDTQYF. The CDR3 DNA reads TGCGCCAGCAGCCTCATCCTAGCGGGACGCACAGATACGCAGTATTTT. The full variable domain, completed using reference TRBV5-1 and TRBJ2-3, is KAGVTQTPRYLIKTRGQQVTLSCSPISGHRSVSWYQQTPGQGLQFLFEYFSETQRNKGNFPGRFSGRQFSNSRSEMNVSTLELGDSALYLCASSLILAGRTDTQYFGPGTRLTVL.

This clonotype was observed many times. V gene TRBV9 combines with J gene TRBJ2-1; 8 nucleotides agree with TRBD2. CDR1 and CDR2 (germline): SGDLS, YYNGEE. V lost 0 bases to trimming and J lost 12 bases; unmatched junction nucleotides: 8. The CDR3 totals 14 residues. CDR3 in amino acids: CASSVATSEAGQFF. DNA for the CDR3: TGTGCCAGCAGCGTAGCGACTAGCGAGGCAGGGCAGTTCTTC.

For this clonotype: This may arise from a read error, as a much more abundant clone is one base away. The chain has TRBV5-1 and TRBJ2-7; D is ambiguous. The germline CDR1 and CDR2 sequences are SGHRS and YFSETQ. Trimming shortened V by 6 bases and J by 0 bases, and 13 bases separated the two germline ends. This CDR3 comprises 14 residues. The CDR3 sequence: CASKLSSSSYEQYF. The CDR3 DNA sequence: TGCGCCAGCAAGTTGAGCTCATCCTCCTACGAGCAGTACTTC.

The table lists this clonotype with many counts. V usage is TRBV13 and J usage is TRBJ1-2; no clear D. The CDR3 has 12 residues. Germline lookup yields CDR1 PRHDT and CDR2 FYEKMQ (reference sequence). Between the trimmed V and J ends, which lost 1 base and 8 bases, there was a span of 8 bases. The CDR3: CASSLAGGGYTF. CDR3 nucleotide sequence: TGTGCCAGCAGCTTAGCCGGTGGGGGCTACACCTTC.

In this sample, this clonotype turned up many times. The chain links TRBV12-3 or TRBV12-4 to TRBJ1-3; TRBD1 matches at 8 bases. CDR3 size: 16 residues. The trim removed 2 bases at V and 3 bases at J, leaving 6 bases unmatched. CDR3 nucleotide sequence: TGTGCCAGCAGTTTATACAGTGACAGGGGTGGAAACACCATATATTTT. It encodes CASSLYSDRGGNTIYF.